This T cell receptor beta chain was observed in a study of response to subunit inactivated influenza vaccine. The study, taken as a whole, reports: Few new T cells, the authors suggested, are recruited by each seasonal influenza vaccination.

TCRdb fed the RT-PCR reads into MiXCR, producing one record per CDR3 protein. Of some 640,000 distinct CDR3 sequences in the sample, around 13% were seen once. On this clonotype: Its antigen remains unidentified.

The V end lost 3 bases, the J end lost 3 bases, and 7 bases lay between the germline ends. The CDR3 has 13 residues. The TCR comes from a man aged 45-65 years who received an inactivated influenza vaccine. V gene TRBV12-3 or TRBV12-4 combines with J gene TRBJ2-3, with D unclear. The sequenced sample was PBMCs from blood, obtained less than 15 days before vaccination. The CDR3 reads CASSFLGTDTQYF. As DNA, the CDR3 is TGTGCCAGCAGTTTCCTAGGAACAGATACGCAGTATTTT.